The next 25 T cell receptor beta chains were all read from a single sample in a study of patients and donors after allogeneic stem cell transplantation. Via MiXCR, TCRdb re-called the RT-PCR reads, giving one row per CDR3 protein. The sample gives hundreds of thousands of distinct CDR3 sequences, 16% of which show up once; 6.5% to 7.5% is in the top ten. The sequencing input was blood, either unsorted or a sorted T cell fraction (not recorded which). The receptor set was obtained from a human donor who was either an allogeneic HSCT recipient or a stem cell or donor lymphocyte infusion donor (not recorded which). It is not recorded whose cells these are; they may come from a transplant donor.

The chain is built from TRBV10-3 and TRBJ1-3; 7 bases fit TRBD1. This CDR3 contains 18 residues. Unmatched junction bases numbered 18, after V lost 10 bases and J lost 0 bases. Looked up from germline, CDR1 is ENHRY and CDR2 is SYGVKD. In nucleotides, the CDR3 is TGTGCCACACTCCCCCGGACAGGAAAGGCGAACTCTGGAAACACCATATATTTT. Protein sequence: CATLPRTGKANSGNTIYF.

This rearrangement joins TRBV30 to TRBJ2-7; D remains ambiguous. Trimming shortened V by 0 bases and J by 3 bases, and 6 bases separated the two germline ends. The germline CDR1 and CDR2 sequences are GTSNPN and SVGIG (reference sequence). The CDR3 spans 12 residues. CDR3 residues: CAWSVGGYEQYF. CDR3 coding DNA: TGTGCCTGGAGTGTGGGCGGCTACGAGCAGTACTTC. Together with reference TRBV30 and TRBJ2-7, the CDR3 gives the full variable domain: SQTIHQWPATLVQPVGSPLSLECTVEGTSNPNLYWYRQAAGRGLQLLFYSVGIGQISSEVPQNLSASRPQDRQFILSSKKLLLSDSGFYLCAWSVGGYEQYFGPGTRLTVT.

This clonotype was counted only a few times. This rearrangement joins TRBV12-3 or TRBV12-4 to TRBJ2-7; 9 positions match TRBD1. V trimming: 5 bases; J trimming: 3 bases; junction bases outside the gene matches: 8. The CDR3 spans 15 residues. CDR3 protein: CASSRVGQGGYEQYF. CDR3 in DNA: TGTGCCAGCAGTCGGGTGGGACAGGGAGGCTACGAGCAGTACTTC.

The sample holds many counts of this clonotype. The rearrangement joins TRBV3-1 to TRBJ2-1, with 7 positions matching TRBD1. Germline CDR1 is LGHDT and CDR2 is YNNKEL (reference sequence). CDR3 length: 17 amino acids. The J segment lost 5 bases and the V segment lost 1 base, leaving 11 bases of the junction unmatched. In DNA, the CDR3 is TGTGCCAGCAGCCAAGGTAGGGGGCAGGCCCTAAACAATGAGCAGTTCTTC. It codes for CASSQGRGQALNNEQFF.

The CDR3 loop is CASTGQANTIYF. For the CDR3, the DNA is TGTGCCAGCACCGGACAGGCAAACACCATATATTTT. V usage is TRBV6-5 and J usage is TRBJ1-3; 7 bases map to TRBD1. In germline, CDR1 is MNHEY, CDR2 SVGAGI. The CDR3 spans 12 residues. V trimming: 7 bases; J trimming: 6 bases; junction bases outside the gene matches: 3.

This clonotype turned up a few times. This chain joins TRBV7-9 and TRBJ1-1; possibly TRBD1 for D (5 bases). V lost 8 bases to trimming and J lost 4 bases, with 20 bases between them. Germline V gene sequence: CDR1 SEHNR, CDR2 FQNEAQ (reference sequence). This CDR3 is built from 15 residues. CDR3: CASRTRAGRGTEAFF. CDR3 sequence (DNA): TGTGCCAGCCGAACCAGGGCCGGTAGGGGCACTGAAGCTTTCTTT.

This chain uses TRBV7-2 with TRBJ2-3; TRBD1 aligns across 7 bases. Germline lookup yields CDR1 SGHTA and CDR2 FQGNSA. The CDR3 loop spans 16 amino acids. V was pared by 2 bases and J by 3 bases, with 8 bases of the junction left unmatched. CDR3 amino acids: CASSLQARGSTDTQYF. Here the CDR3 DNA reads TGTGCCAGCAGCTTACAGGCCAGGGGGAGTACAGATACGCAGTATTTT.

The chain recombines TRBV5-1 with TRBJ1-2, with D perhaps matching TRBD1 (6 bases). The V gene's germline CDR1 is SGHRS and CDR2 YFSETQ. V lost 6 bases and J lost 2, with 11 bases in between. The CDR3 totals 13 residues. The CDR3: CASKLDRNYGYTF. For the CDR3, the DNA is TGCGCCAGCAAACTGGACAGAAACTATGGCTACACCTTC.

This clonotype has just a few counts. The J gene is TRBJ2-7, the V gene TRBV5-1; 12 nucleotides agree with TRBD1. CDR1 is SGHRS, CDR2 YFSETQ, per germline. V shed 5 bases and J 7 bases; nucleotides not matched to a gene: 10. The CDR3 sequence is 15 residues long. CDR3 nucleotides: TGCGCCAGCAGATCTGGGGGACAGGGGGCGAAAGAGCAGTACTTC. It encodes CASRSGGQGAKEQYF.

V is TRBV6-5 and J is TRBJ2-3, with 9 bases aligning to TRBD1. The CDR3 is 15 residues long. With V trimmed by 2 bases and J by 4 bases, 4 bases remained unmatched. Germline CDR1 reads MNHEY; CDR2 reads SVGAGI. The CDR3 region is CASSYRGQGPDTQYF. CDR3 DNA sequence: TGTGCCAGCAGTTACCGGGGACAGGGCCCAGATACGCAGTATTTT.

J is TRBJ1-1 and V is TRBV7-2; perhaps TRBD1 as D (5 bases). This CDR3 has 12 amino acids. Germline CDR1 SGHTA, CDR2 FQGNSA. Trimming pared 3 bases from V and 11 bases from J, leaving 13 bases between. The CDR3 protein is CASSFDLGVAFF. Here the CDR3 DNA reads TGTGCCAGCAGCTTTGATCTGGGGGTGGCTTTCTTT.

The rearrangement uses TRBV18 and TRBJ2-3; a possible D gene is TRBD1 (6 bases). The V gene's germline CDR1 is KGHSH and CDR2 LQKENI. Deletions cut 1 base from V and 4 bases from J, with 18 bases between. The CDR3 contains 17 residues. The CDR3: CASSPLTLTGLADTQYF. In nucleotides, the CDR3 is TGTGCCAGCTCACCACTCACCCTAACAGGGCTTGCAGATACGCAGTATTTT.

The chain employs TRBV19 and TRBJ1-1, with 7 positions matching TRBD1. CDR1 and CDR2 (germline): LNHDA, SQIVND (reference sequence). The trim removed 3 bases at V and 8 bases at J, leaving 9 bases unmatched. The CDR3 covers 14 residues. The CDR3 protein is CASSMPTGDYEAFF. In DNA form, the CDR3 reads TGTGCCAGTAGTATGCCCACAGGGGATTACGAAGCTTTCTTT.

The V and J genes are TRBV7-3 and TRBJ1-2; 9 bases are a match to TRBD1. Trimming cost V 4 bases and J 6 bases; bases outside gene matches: 3. Germline V CDR1 and CDR2: SGHTA, FQGTGA. The CDR3 has 13 amino acids. The DNA for the CDR3 is TGTGCCAGCAGCTCCGGGACAGGGCATGGCTACACCTTC. It specifies CASSSGTGHGYTF.

In this sample, this clonotype turned up a few times. The chain combines TRBV19 with TRBJ2-1, with TRBD2 matching 8 bases. J was trimmed by 2 bases and V by 7 bases; bases with no gene match: 10. This CDR3 is 16 amino acids long. CDR1 is LNHDA and CDR2 is SQIVND in the germline V gene (reference sequence). The CDR3: CASNHRAGDPYNEQFF. The CDR3, as DNA: TGTGCCAGTAACCACCGAGCGGGAGACCCCTACAATGAGCAGTTCTTC.

This clonotype has only a few counts. The CDR3 sequence is CASRTGWGNTIYF. In nucleotides, the CDR3 is TGTGCCAGCAGAACAGGGTGGGGAAACACCATATATTTT. The chain combines TRBV11-3 with TRBJ1-3; tentative D call: TRBD1 (6 bases). The CDR3 totals 13 residues. Looked up from germline, CDR1 is SGHNT and CDR2 is YENEEA. Trimming removed 6 bases from V and 4 bases from J, with 10 bases in between.

This clonotype has a handful of counts. The chain joins TRBV6-2 or TRBV6-3 to TRBJ2-7; 11 nucleotides match TRBD2. The CDR3 totals 15 residues. CDR1 is MNHEY, CDR2 SVGEGT, per germline. V lost 6 bases and J lost 3; bases outside the gene matches: 7. The CDR3 here is CASSPIAGGIYEQYF. In DNA, the CDR3 is TGTGCCAGCAGCCCGATAGCGGGAGGGATCTACGAGCAGTACTTC.

This clonotype showed up many times. The chain recombines TRBV7-2 with TRBJ1-2; D is unclear. Germline CDR1 and CDR2: SGHTA and FQGNSA. The CDR3 contains 13 residues. V lost 1 base and J lost 5, with 8 bases in between. CDR3 DNA sequence: TGTGCCAGCAGCTTAGTACCCGGTTATGGCTACACCTTC. Encoded protein: CASSLVPGYGYTF.

The chain carries TRBV7-8 and TRBJ1-4, with TRBD1 matching over 10 bases. Germline values: CDR1 SGHVS, CDR2 FQNEAQ. This CDR3 contains 15 residues. J was trimmed by 8 bases and V by 5 bases; bases with no gene match: 8. The CDR3 spells CASSARTGGQEKLFF. For the CDR3, the DNA is TGTGCCAGCAGCGCGCGGACAGGGGGGCAAGAAAAACTGTTTTTT. The whole variable domain, remainder taken from reference TRBV7-8 and TRBJ1-4, is GAGVSQSPRYKVAKRGQDVALRCDPISGHVSLFWYQQALGQGPEFLTYFQNEAQLDKSGLPSDRFFAERPEGSVSTLKIQRTQQEDSAVYLCASSARTGGQEKLFFGSGTQLSVL.

The V gene is TRBV18, the J gene TRBJ1-3; D possibly corresponds to TRBD1 (6 bases). This CDR3 has 14 amino acids. V was shortened by 8 bases and J by 0 bases, with 11 bases between the two germline ends. Germline values: CDR1 KGHSH, CDR2 LQKENI. CDR3 nucleotide sequence: TGTGCCAGCCGCGACAGGAACTCTGGAAACACCATATATTTT. Encoded protein: CASRDRNSGNTIYF.

The chain has TRBV29-1 and TRBJ1-2; D is unresolved. Germline lookup yields CDR1 SQVTM and CDR2 ANQGSEA. The CDR3 length is 11 residues. Trimming shortened V by 3 bases and J by 6 bases, and 8 bases separated the two germline ends. This chain's CDR3 is CSVEARHGYTF. For the CDR3, the DNA is TGCAGCGTTGAGGCACGCCATGGCTACACCTTC.

CDR3 bases: TGCAGTGCGGCCGGGACGGCCCATGGCTACACCTTC. It codes for CSAAGTAHGYTF. The rearrangement uses TRBV20-1 and TRBJ1-2; TRBD1 might be the D (5 bases). Germline values: CDR1 DFQATT, CDR2 SNEGSKA (reference sequence). Trimming took 6 bases from V and 6 from J, leaving 14 bases between them. This CDR3 comprises 12 residues.

The chain couples TRBV2 to TRBJ2-3; D possibly matches TRBD1 or TRBD2 (5 bases each). V lost 1 base, J lost 4 bases, and 6 bases lay in between. In germline, CDR1 is SNHLY, CDR2 FYNNEI. The CDR3 is made up of 13 amino acids. The CDR3 nucleotides are TGTGCCAGCAGTGAAGTGGGGGCAGATACGCAGTATTTT. Residues: CASSEVGADTQYF.

The CDR3: CASNPGQGSRDTQYF. As DNA, the CDR3 is TGTGCCAGCAACCCGGGACAGGGATCGAGAGATACGCAGTATTTT. The chain carries TRBV9 and TRBJ2-3, with TRBD1 matching over 9 bases. Germline lookup yields CDR1 SGDLS and CDR2 YYNGEE. The CDR3 totals 15 residues. V shed 6 bases, J shed 5 bases, and the junction held 10 bases outside the gene matches.

The chain combines TRBV4-3 with TRBJ2-7; 8 bases map to TRBD1. This CDR3 is 15 amino acids long. CDR1 and CDR2 from the germline V gene are LGHNA and YSLEER. V shed 0 bases, J shed 3 bases, and the junction held 4 bases outside the gene matches. The DNA for the CDR3 is TGCGCCAGCAGCCAAGATCAGGGGGCGGACTACGAGCAGTACTTC. Translated: CASSQDQGADYEQYF.